The next 19 T cell receptor beta chains were all read from a single sample in a study of T-cell reconstitution after alpha-beta-depleted transplantation in children (dated by TCRdb to about 2016). Explained via the paper, the treatment or condition label denotes: allogeneic hematopoietic cell transplantation with graft depleted of TCRalphabeta T cells and CD19 B cells. To prepare the library, PCR was applied. The sequencer was an Illumina HiSeq 2500. Molecular barcoding was employed in the preparation of TCR libraries, with unique molecular identifiers being used to normalize TCRbeta repertoire quantification. Using fastp at Q25 and MiXCR, TCRdb reprocessed the public reads and kept productive beta chains. Identical CDR3 proteins give one entry, which carries the most common genes and DNA. Across this sample there are 330,000 or so distinct CDR3 sequences, with 10% seen only once. The top ten hold approximately 7.6% of the sample.

The sequencing used PBMCs, collected before TCRalphabeta/CD19-depleted stem cell transplant. These receptors came from a boy in the first two years of life with acute myeloid leukemia, due to receive a stem cell transplant.

In its sample, this clonotype was seen many times. This chain uses TRBV5-1 with TRBJ2-5, with 7 bases matching TRBD1. Germline V gene sequence: CDR1 SGHRS, CDR2 YFSETQ. The CDR3 totals 15 residues. Trimming at V came to 2 bases and at J to 1 base, leaving 5 bases not matched to a gene. The CDR3 region has the DNA TGCGCCAGCAGCTTTGTCACAGGGGTCCAAGAGACCCAGTACTTC. It codes for CASSFVTGVQETQYF.

The chain combines TRBV28 with TRBJ2-5, with TRBD2 matching over 16 bases. The CDR3 totals 17 residues. V shed 10 bases, J shed 5 bases, and the junction held 13 bases outside the gene matches. In germline, CDR1 is MDHEN, CDR2 SYDVKM. CDR3 sequence reads: CAISPGTSGRAGETQYF. The CDR3 nucleotides are TGTGCCATCAGCCCCGGGACTAGCGGGAGGGCAGGCGAGACCCAGTACTTC.

This clonotype was found many times. The chain is built from TRBV20-1 and TRBJ1-2; the match to TRBD1 covers 11 bases. The J segment lost 8 bases and the V segment lost 2 bases, leaving 7 bases of the junction unmatched. Per germline, CDR1 DFQATT and CDR2 SNEGSKA (reference sequence). This CDR3 region has 14 residues. CDR3 residues: CSARPPGQGGGYTF. CDR3 bases: TGCAGTGCTAGACCCCCGGGACAGGGGGGCGGCTACACCTTC.

This clonotype occurred many times. The chain joins TRBV7-2 to TRBJ2-7; 13 bases align to TRBD2. Trimming removed 4 bases from V and 0 bases from J; junction bases left unmatched: 0. The CDR3 runs to 15 residues. CDR1 is SGHTA and CDR2 is FQGNSA in the germline V gene. DNA of the CDR3: TGTGCCAGCAGCTGGACTAGCGGGGGCTCCTACGAGCAGTACTTC. It codes for CASSWTSGGSYEQYF.

This clonotype was counted ten times or more. One junction end does not reproduce the germline sequence, and a read error may be involved. The J gene is TRBJ1-3, the V gene TRBV28; no firm D call. The CDR3 has 14 residues. Germline CDR1 and CDR2: MDHEN and SYDVKM. This chain's CDR3 is CASSLRLSRNTIYF. The CDR3 DNA reads TGTGCCAGCAGCCTCCGGCTCTCTAGAAACACCATATATTTT. The full variable domain, completed using reference TRBV28 and TRBJ1-3, is DVKVTQSSRYLVKRTGEKVFLECVQDMDHENMFWYRQDPGLGLRLIYFSYDVKMKEKGDIPEGYSVSREKKERFSLILESASTNQTSMYLCASSLRLSRNTIYFGEGSWLTVV.

This clonotype was detected ten times or more. The chain combines TRBV11-2 with TRBJ2-1; D uncertain. CDR3 length: 15 residues. Germline V gene sequence: CDR1 SGHAT, CDR2 FQNNGV. V was trimmed by 1 base and J by 3 bases, leaving 10 bases between them. As DNA, the CDR3 is TGTGCCAGCAGCTTAGGAAGGCACTTCTACAATGAGCAGTTCTTC. Amino acids: CASSLGRHFYNEQFF.

At least ten counts were recorded for this clonotype. The V gene is TRBV11-3, the J gene TRBJ2-5, with 12 bases fitting TRBD2. Germline values: CDR1 SGHNT, CDR2 YENEEA. This CDR3 comprises 15 residues. The trim removed 5 bases at V and 1 base at J, leaving 2 bases unmatched. The DNA for the CDR3 is TGTGCCAGCAGCCGGACTAGCGGGATCCAAGAGACCCAGTACTTC. Protein product: CASSRTSGIQETQYF.

The chain combines TRBV6-1 with TRBJ1-5, with D possibly being TRBD1 (6 bases). V lost 8 bases to trimming and J lost 5 bases, with 16 bases between them. Germline loops: CDR1 MNHNS, CDR2 SASEGT. The CDR3 covers 14 residues. In nucleotides, the CDR3 is TGTGCCAGCGGCGCTCGGGACAACTATCAGCCCCAGCATTTT. Encoded protein: CASGARDNYQPQHF.

This clonotype was recorded many times. An end of the junction does not agree with germline; a read error may underlie this. This sequence joins TRBV12-3 or TRBV12-4 and TRBJ1-1, with D perhaps TRBD1 (5 bases). This CDR3 contains 11 residues. The CDR3 DNA sequence: TGTGCCAGCAGTTTGGGCAGGGCGATGGCGTTT. It is translated as CASSLGRAMAF.

Worth noting for this clonotype: A read error may explain this, as a much larger clone is one base away. V usage is TRBV20-1 and J usage is TRBJ2-2; D ambiguous. Trimming left V 3 bases short and J 6 bases short, with 8 bases between. The CDR3 runs to 12 residues. The germline V gene has CDR1 DFQATT and CDR2 SNEGSKA (reference sequence). This CDR3 is CSARVGPGELFF. In nucleotides, the CDR3 is TGCAGTGCTAGGGTAGGGCCCGGGGAGCTGTTTTTT.

This clonotype was counted many times. J is TRBJ2-3 and V is TRBV21-1; the table's D call of TRBD1 was not tested on the DNA. TRBV21-1 is a recognized pseudogene. This CDR3 is 16 amino acids long. The CDR3 here is CASSKGGGRNTDTQYF. The CDR3 DNA reads as TGTGCCAGCAGCAAAGGCGGGGGGCGGAACACAGATACGCAGTATTTT.

This clonotype was counted at least ten times. The chain is built from TRBV5-1 and TRBJ2-3; 10 bases align to TRBD2. The V gene's germline CDR1 is SGHRS and CDR2 YFSETQ. The V segment lost 2 bases and the J segment 4 bases; nucleotides outside the gene matches: 1. There are 14 residues in the CDR3. The CDR3 coding sequence is TGCGCCAGCAGCTTTACTAGCGGGGCAGATACGCAGTATTTT. As protein: CASSFTSGADTQYF. Supplemented by reference TRBV5-1 and TRBJ2-3, the full variable domain reads KAGVTQTPRYLIKTRGQQVTLSCSPISGHRSVSWYQQTPGQGLQFLFEYFSETQRNKGNFPGRFSGRQFSNSRSEMNVSTLELGDSALYLCASSFTSGADTQYFGPGTRLTVL.

This clonotype was counted only a few times. This chain joins TRBV27 and TRBJ2-7; the D gene is possibly TRBD2 (6 bases). V lost 6 bases and J lost 4, with 19 bases in between. From germline, CDR1 is MNHEY and CDR2 SMNVEV (reference sequence). This CDR3 region has 15 residues. The CDR3 is CASRGDSTHQYEQYF. CDR3 DNA: TGTGCCAGCAGGGGGGACTCCACCCACCAGTACGAGCAGTACTTC.

This clonotype appeared many times. The V call is TRBV27, the J call TRBJ1-5; 7 positions match TRBD1. This CDR3 is built from 16 residues. Germline CDR1 is MNHEY and CDR2 is SMNVEV (reference sequence). The V segment lost 8 bases and the J segment 4 bases; nucleotides outside the gene matches: 14. CDR3 DNA sequence: TGTGCCAGCCGACCCTCGACAGGGTTCGGAAATCAGCCCCAGCATTTT. Protein sequence: CASRPSTGFGNQPQHF.

In its sample, this clonotype was seen many times. The V and J genes are TRBV7-8 and TRBJ2-3; perhaps TRBD2 as D (5 bases). V shed 1 base and J shed 0 bases, with 11 bases lying between them. The V gene's germline CDR1 is SGHVS and CDR2 FQNEAQ. The CDR3 has 16 residues. The CDR3 sequence: CASSLVPGKSTDTQYF. CDR3 bases: TGTGCCAGCAGCTTAGTTCCGGGAAAAAGCACAGATACGCAGTATTTT.

J is TRBJ1-2 and V is TRBV9, with no clear D. Germline-derived CDR1 and CDR2 are SGDLS and YYNGEE. The V end lost 4 bases, the J end lost 7 bases, and 14 bases lay between the germline ends. The CDR3 runs to 13 residues. This chain's CDR3 is CASSPNLAAGYTF. Written as DNA, the CDR3 is TGTGCCAGCAGCCCTAACCTCGCCGCTGGCTACACCTTC. Using reference TRBV9 and TRBJ1-2 for the parts outside the CDR3, the full variable domain is DSGVTQTPKHLITATGQRVTLRCSPRSGDLSVYWYQQSLDQGLQFLIQYYNGEERAKGNILERFSAQQFPDLHSELNLSSLELGDSALYFCASSPNLAAGYTFGSGTRLTVV.

This clonotype was counted many times. This chain connects TRBV2 to TRBJ1-1, with 7 nucleotides matching TRBD1. The length of the CDR3 is 13 residues. Trimming took 11 bases from V and 1 from J; bases not matched to a gene: 7. Per the germline V gene, CDR1 is SNHLY and CDR2 is FYNNEI. The CDR3 is CARKGQPNTEAFF. CDR3 bases: TGTGCCCGAAAGGGACAGCCGAACACTGAAGCTTTCTTT.

This clonotype appeared many times. This rearrangement joins TRBV27 to TRBJ2-7; no definite D call. The CDR3 has 15 amino acids. Germline CDR1 and CDR2: MNHEY and SMNVEV (reference sequence). V lost 2 bases to trimming and J lost 0 bases, with 11 bases between them. CDR3 sequence: CASSLRSGFSYEQYF. The CDR3 nucleotides read TGTGCCAGCAGTTTACGGTCCGGGTTCTCCTACGAGCAGTACTTC.

This clonotype was detected ten times or more. This rearrangement joins TRBV5-1 to TRBJ2-1, with D possibly matching TRBD1 (6 bases). Germline V gene sequence: CDR1 SGHRS, CDR2 YFSETQ. Deletions cut 3 bases from V and 3 bases from J, with 7 bases between. The CDR3 loop spans 13 amino acids. CDR3 loop: CASSWDIYNEQFF. CDR3 nucleotide sequence: TGCGCCAGCAGCTGGGACATCTACAATGAGCAGTTCTTC.